The source of this T cell receptor beta chain is a study of shared clonotypes between healthy human individuals. Repertoires were generated with immunoSEQ multiplex PCR, while TCRdb's copy carries only in-frame clones and drops some. Of some 2.1 million clones in the sample, 85% to 95% are singletons; the top ten hold roughly 0.13%. Study-level findings and limits: Among donors, sharing of clonotypes was expected to be affected by sequencing depth. Researchers sampled blood only, noting tissue repertoires likely differ. Few donors restricted represented genetic and exposure-history diversity.

Germline V lookup: CDR1 SGHTA, CDR2 FQGNSA. The V end was cut by 3 bases, the J end by 4 bases, with 11 bases between. The CDR3 is 14 amino acids. On this clone: Its antigen remains unidentified.

The sample consisted of naive CD4+ T cells sorted from blood. Subset described: CD45RA+ positively selected. The source of this sequence is a man younger than 35 in good health. V and J are TRBV7-2 and TRBJ2-3; perhaps TRBD2 as D (6 bases). The CDR3: CASSFRGTADTQYF. CDR3 DNA sequence: TGTGCCAGCAGCTTTCGCGGGACGGCAGATACGCAGTATTTT.